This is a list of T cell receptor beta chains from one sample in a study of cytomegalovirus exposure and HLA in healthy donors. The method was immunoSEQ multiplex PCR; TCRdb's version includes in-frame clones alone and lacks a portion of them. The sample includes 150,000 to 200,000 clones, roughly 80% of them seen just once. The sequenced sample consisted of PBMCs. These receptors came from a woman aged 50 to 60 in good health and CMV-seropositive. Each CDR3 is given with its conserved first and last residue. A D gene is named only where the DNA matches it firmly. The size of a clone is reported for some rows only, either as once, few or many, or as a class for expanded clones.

cdr3_nt: TGTGCCAGCTCACCACCATCATCAGTCGAAGCTTTCTTT
cdr3_aa: CASSPPSSVEAFF
clone_size: .
v_call: TRBV18
j_call: TRBJ1-1
d_call: .

cdr3_nt: TGTGCTAGTAGTAGGGGAGGCATCGGGGAGCTGTTTTTT
cdr3_aa: CASSRGGIGELFF
clone_size: .
v_call: TRBV12-5
j_call: TRBJ2-2
d_call: .

cdr3_nt: TGTGCCAGCAGTTCCTTAGAGCGGACGCAGTATTTT
cdr3_aa: CASSSLERTQYF
clone_size: .
v_call: TRBV6-5
j_call: TRBJ2-3
d_call: .

cdr3_nt: TGTGCCATAAGGGGCTTTGACTCTGGAAACACCATATATTTT
cdr3_aa: CAIRGFDSGNTIYF
clone_size: .
v_call: TRBV10-3
j_call: TRBJ1-3
d_call: .

cdr3_nt: TGTGCCAGTAGTACCTCCCCCCAGGGTGCTGAAGCTTTCTTT
cdr3_aa: CASSTSPQGAEAFF
clone_size: few
v_call: TRBV19
j_call: TRBJ1-1
d_call: .

cdr3_nt: TGTGCCAGCAGCCTTGGGACAGGGAAGGGCTACACCTTC
cdr3_aa: CASSLGTGKGYTF
clone_size: .
v_call: TRBV4-2
j_call: TRBJ1-2
d_call: TRBD1

cdr3_nt: TGTGCCAGCAGCGTAGCTGGTACGGGGGGTCCCTACGAGCAGTACTTC
cdr3_aa: CASSVAGTGGPYEQYF
clone_size: .
v_call: TRBV9
j_call: TRBJ2-7
d_call: TRBD2

cdr3_nt: TGTGCCAGCAGCTTGAACAGACAAGAGACCCAGTACTTC
cdr3_aa: CASSLNRQETQYF
clone_size: .
v_call: TRBV7-2
j_call: TRBJ2-5
d_call: .

cdr3_nt: TGTGCCAGCTCACCTAAACTAAAAGCGGGGGACGGGGTAAATGAGCAGTTCTTC
cdr3_aa: CASSPKLKAGDGVNEQFF
clone_size: .
v_call: TRBV18
j_call: TRBJ2-1
d_call: TRBD2

cdr3_nt: TGTGCCAGCAGTTTATTAGCTAGGCTCGGGGACGAGCAGTACTTC
cdr3_aa: CASSLLARLGDEQYF
clone_size: .
v_call: TRBV27
j_call: TRBJ2-7
d_call: .